This entry is about one T cell receptor beta chain. Its antigen is not yet known. Base qualities were left out, and no much larger clone turns up one base away. TCRbeta CDR3 regions were amplified from genomic DNA using the immunoSEQ Assay, a bias-controlled multiplex PCR. The authors' pipeline ran thus. Nucleated cell counts per sample were estimated from amplification of reference gene primers within the assay. To quantify the absolute abundance of each unique TCRbeta CDR3 rearrangement, sequence reads were collapsed and filtered. For each sample, productive Simpson clonality was calculated as the square root of Simpson's diversity index over productive rearrangements. Not all clones reach the TCRdb copy of this immuneACCESS table, which keeps in-frame sequences only. Checked studies attribute under half of the gap to unresolved V genes and leave the rest unexplained. V and J calls and clone size come straight from that table; D and trimming were deduced from the DNA. The sample includes a few hundred thousand clones, with roughly 88% observed a single time. The ten largest account for approximately 11% of the sample.

Each collaborating institution followed its own protocols to collect whole blood in K2EDTA tubes. For TCRbeta analysis, collaborator samples were shipped as frozen whole blood, as isolated PBMCs, or as DNA extracted from either sample type. The sample belongs to a study of blood T cell repertoires in COVID-19 (dated by TCRdb to about 2020). Regarding the study in general: The collaborator samples originated in the United States, Italy and Spain and spanned the acute and convalescent phases of COVID-19. The material from the prospective study consisted of cDNA or gDNA derived from T cells, B-cell-depleted T cells, or PBMCs. Subjects who had been exposed to COVID-19, were actively infected with it, or had recovered from it provided the deeply sampled blood TCRbeta repertoires that made up the dataset. The repertoires were released in a freely available public database intended as a resource for research on the immune response to SARS-CoV-2. The samples were drawn from two sources: the first 160 participants of the ongoing ImmuneRACE study, and 1,000 to 1,500 subjects contributed by 6 global collaborators. The sample metadata nearly always contained a de-identified subject ID, COVID-19 status, age in years and sex. Where available, HLA class I and class II types were obtained from metadata supplied by the sample provider rather than from assay-based typing.

The CDR3 holds 14 amino acids from the cysteine to the phenylalanine. Just CDR3 DNA is preserved here, 42 bases in frame from base 1. V gives up 3 bases and J gives up 7 bases, and the segment between their germline ends measures 12 bases. CDR1 and CDR2 were assigned from the germline V gene as MGHRA and YSYEKL. Broad study findings and their caveats: The amount of clinical and demographic metadata varied by source and participant and was provided uncurated.

The source material was peripheral blood. This receptor was taken from a woman aged 70-85 years with acute or convalescent COVID-19. The V gene is TRBV4-1 and the J gene is TRBJ2-2; TRBD2 is a possible D gene, resting on 6 matching bases. For the CDR3, the sequence is CASSQPGRSGELFF. The nucleotide sequence is given as TGCGCCAGCAGCCAGCCAGGGAGGAGCGGGGAGCTGTTTTTT.